This record looks at one TCR beta chain sequence and its context. Via MiXCR, TCRdb re-called the 5' RACE reads, giving one row per CDR3 protein. The sample has approximately 480,000 distinct CDR3 sequences, 15% to 20% seen once. The data were taken from a study of T-cell memory formation after mild COVID-19. The CDR3 consists of 14 residues. V lost 5 bases and J 4 bases, leaving 17 bases between the germline ends. Germline CDR1 DFQATT, CDR2 SNEGSKA (reference sequence). J is TRBJ1-1 and V is TRBV20-1; tentative D call: TRBD1 (6 bases). Material for sequencing was PBMCs or a T cell subset sorted from them (not recorded which). The clonotype comes from an adult woman who had mild COVID-19 (a few samples of this study predate the infection). Cell type and time point are not known. CDR3 bases: TGCAGTGCTTACTCCGCGGGGGGCGGCACTGAAGCTTTCTTT. Protein: CSAYSAGGGTEAFF.